What follows is one T cell receptor beta chain and its context. What it binds is unknown. Each individual donor underwent a draw of about 9.9 milliliters of peripheral blood. This entry comes from a study of blood T cells in healthy people across ages. Together with a sample-barcoded 5' primer, a J-beta primer mix was included in a second PCR lasting roughly 6 to 12 cycles. TCRdb processed the 5' RACE reads anew with MiXCR; each CDR3 protein has one entry. Among about 1.6 million distinct CDR3 sequences, about 31% were seen once, and the ten largest hold around 10%. The CDR3 runs to 17 residues. Deletions cut 2 bases from V and 0 bases from J, with 14 bases between. Germline V CDR1 and CDR2: LGHNA, YNFKEQ. Study observations and caveats: Investigators viewed diversity estimates from one million T cells as underestimates, the study reported. Unsorted PBMC input precluded a conclusive naive versus antigen-experienced comparison.

The receptor was derived from a woman in her 30s in good health. This chain connects TRBV4-2 to TRBJ1-3, with D possibly being TRBD1 (6 bases). Material for sequencing was blood. The CDR3 sequence: CASSQRKGQLSGNTIYF. The CDR3 DNA follows: TGTGCCAGCAGCCAACGAAAAGGACAGCTCTCTGGAAACACCATATATTTT.